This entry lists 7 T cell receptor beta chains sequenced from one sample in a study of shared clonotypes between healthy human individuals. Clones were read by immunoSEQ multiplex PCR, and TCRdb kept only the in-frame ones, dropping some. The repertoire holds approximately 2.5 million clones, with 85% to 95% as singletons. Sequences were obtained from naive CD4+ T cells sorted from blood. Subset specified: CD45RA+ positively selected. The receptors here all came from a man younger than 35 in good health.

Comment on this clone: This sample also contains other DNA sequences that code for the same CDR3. The CDR3 protein is CSANKYNEQFF. DNA for the CDR3: TGCAGTGCCAACAAATACAATGAGCAGTTCTTC. V is TRBV20-1 and J is TRBJ2-1; D is ambiguous. Germline assignment: CDR1 DFQATT and CDR2 SNEGSKA (reference sequence). The CDR3 length is 11 residues. Trimming left V 6 bases short and J 4 bases short, with 7 bases between.

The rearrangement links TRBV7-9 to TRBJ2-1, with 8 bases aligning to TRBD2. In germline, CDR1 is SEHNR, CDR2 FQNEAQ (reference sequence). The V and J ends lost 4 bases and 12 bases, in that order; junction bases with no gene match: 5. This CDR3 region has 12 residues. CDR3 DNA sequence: TGTGCCAGCAGCTGGAGCGGGAGTGGGCAGTTCTTC. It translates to CASSWSGSGQFF.

The CDR3 here is CASSQGRLAGAYEQYF. CDR3 in DNA: TGCGCCAGCAGCCAAGGGAGACTAGCGGGGGCCTACGAGCAGTACTTC. The chain combines TRBV4-1 with TRBJ2-7; 12 nucleotides agree with TRBD2. The CDR3 loop spans 16 amino acids. The V gene end was trimmed by 1 base and the J gene end by 2 bases; junction bases not matched to a gene: 3. Germline values: CDR1 MGHRA, CDR2 YSYEKL.

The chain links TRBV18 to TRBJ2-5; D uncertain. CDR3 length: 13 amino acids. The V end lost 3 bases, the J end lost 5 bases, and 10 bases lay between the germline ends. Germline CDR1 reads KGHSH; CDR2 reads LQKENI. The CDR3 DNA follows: TGTGCCAGCTCACCGAGTCTTTCGGAGACCCAGTACTTC. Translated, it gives CASSPSLSETQYF.

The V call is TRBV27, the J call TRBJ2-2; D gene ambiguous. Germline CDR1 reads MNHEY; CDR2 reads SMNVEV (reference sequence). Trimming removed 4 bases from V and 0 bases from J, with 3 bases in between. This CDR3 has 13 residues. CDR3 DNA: TGTGCCAGCAGTTCTGCGAACACCGGGGAGCTGTTTTTT. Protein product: CASSSANTGELFF.

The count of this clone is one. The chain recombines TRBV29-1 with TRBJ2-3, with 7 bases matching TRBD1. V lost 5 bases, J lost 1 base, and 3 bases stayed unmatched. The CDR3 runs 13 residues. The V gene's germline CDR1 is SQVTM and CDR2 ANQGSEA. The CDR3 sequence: CSVKGTGTDTQYF. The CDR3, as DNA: TGCAGCGTTAAGGGGACAGGCACAGATACGCAGTATTTT.

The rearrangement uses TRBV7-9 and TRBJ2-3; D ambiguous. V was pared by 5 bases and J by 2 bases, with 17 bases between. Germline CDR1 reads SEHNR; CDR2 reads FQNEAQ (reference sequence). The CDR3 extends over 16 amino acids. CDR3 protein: CASSPGRPFFTDTQYF. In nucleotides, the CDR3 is TGTGCCAGCAGCCCCGGGCGCCCCTTTTTCACAGATACGCAGTATTTT.